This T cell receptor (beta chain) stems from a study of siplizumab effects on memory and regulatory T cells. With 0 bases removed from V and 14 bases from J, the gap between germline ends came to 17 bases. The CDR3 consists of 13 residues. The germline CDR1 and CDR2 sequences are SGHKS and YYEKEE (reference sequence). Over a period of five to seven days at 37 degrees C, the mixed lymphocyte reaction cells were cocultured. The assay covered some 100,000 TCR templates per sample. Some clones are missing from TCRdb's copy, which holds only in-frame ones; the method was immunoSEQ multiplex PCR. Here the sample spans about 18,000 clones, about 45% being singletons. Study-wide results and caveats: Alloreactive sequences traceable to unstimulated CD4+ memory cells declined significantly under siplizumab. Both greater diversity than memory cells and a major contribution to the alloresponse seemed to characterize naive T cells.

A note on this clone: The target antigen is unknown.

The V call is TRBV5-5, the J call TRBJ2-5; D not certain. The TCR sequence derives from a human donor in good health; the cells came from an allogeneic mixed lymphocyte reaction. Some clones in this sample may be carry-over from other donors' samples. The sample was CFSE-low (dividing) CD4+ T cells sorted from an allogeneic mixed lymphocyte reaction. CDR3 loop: CASSLEVGRSGYF. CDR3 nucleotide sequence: TGTGCCAGCAGCTTGGAGGTAGGGCGCTCCGGATACTTC.